In this sample, the clone carrying this T cell receptor (beta chain) turned up once. TCRdb keeps only in-frame clones here, not all; method: immunoSEQ multiplex PCR. The data hold under 150,000 clones, with roughly nine tenths observed a single time. Germline-derived CDR1 and CDR2 are LGHNA and YNFKEQ. V was shortened by 0 bases and J by 11 bases, with 19 bases between the two germline ends. The CDR3 extends over 15 amino acids. This sample was taken from a study of blood T cell repertoires in COVID-19. The source is a man in his fifties or sixties with active COVID-19. What was sequenced was peripheral blood. J is TRBJ1-1 and V is TRBV4-2; D is ambiguous. CDR3 DNA sequence: TGTGCCAGCAGCCAAGAATCGGGGTCAGCCAGTGGGGCTTTCTTT. This sequence encodes CASSQESGSASGAFF.